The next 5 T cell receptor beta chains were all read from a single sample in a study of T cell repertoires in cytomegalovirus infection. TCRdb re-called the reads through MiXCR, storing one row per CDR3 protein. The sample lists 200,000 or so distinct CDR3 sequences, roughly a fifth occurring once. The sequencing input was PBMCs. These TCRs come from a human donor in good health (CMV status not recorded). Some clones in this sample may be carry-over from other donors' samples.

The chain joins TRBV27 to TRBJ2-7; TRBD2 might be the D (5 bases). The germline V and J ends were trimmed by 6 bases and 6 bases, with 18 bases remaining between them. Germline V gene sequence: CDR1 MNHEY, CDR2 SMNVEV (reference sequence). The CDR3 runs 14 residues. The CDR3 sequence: CASRLVREGVEQYF. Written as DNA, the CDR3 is TGTGCCAGCAGACTAGTTCGGGAAGGAGTCGAGCAGTACTTC.

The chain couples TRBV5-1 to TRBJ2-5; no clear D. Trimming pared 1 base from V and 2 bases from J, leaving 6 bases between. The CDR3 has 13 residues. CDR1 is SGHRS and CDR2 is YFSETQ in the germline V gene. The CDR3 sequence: CASSLKQQETQYF. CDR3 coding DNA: TGCGCCAGCAGCTTGAAGCAGCAAGAGACCCAGTACTTC.

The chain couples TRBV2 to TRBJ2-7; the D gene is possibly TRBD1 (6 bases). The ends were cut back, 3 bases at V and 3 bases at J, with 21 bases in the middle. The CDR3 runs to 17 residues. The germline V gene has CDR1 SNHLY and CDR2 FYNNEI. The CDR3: CASSEIPRGVTIYEQYF. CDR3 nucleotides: TGTGCCAGCAGTGAGATCCCCAGGGGAGTCACGATCTACGAGCAGTACTTC.

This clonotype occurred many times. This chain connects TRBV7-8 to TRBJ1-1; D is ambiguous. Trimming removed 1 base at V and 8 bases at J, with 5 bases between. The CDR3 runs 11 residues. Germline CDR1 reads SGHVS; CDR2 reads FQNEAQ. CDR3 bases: TGTGCCAGCAGCTTAGTCTTCGAAGCTTTCTTT. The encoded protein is CASSLVFEAFF.

Here the CDR3 DNA reads TGTGCCACCAGTGAGACTAGCGGGTTTTCCCACGGGGGACAAGAGACCCAGTACTTC. Its protein is CATSETSGFSHGGQETQYF. The V call is TRBV24-1, the J call TRBJ2-5; 10 positions match TRBD2. Unmatched junction bases numbered 15, after V lost 4 bases and J lost 2 bases. Germline CDR1 and CDR2: KGHDR and SFDVKD. CDR3 size: 19 residues.